The next 19 T cell receptor beta chains were all read from a single sample in a study of blood T cells in healthy people across ages. The second PCR ran roughly 7 to 11 cycles with a sample-barcoded 5' primer and J-beta primers. One entry per CDR3 protein, called by TCRdb with MiXCR from the 5' RACE reads. This sample has fewer than 1,200,000 distinct CDR3 sequences, with 20% to 25% found just once. This same sample was also part of a study on T cells of mothers and their children.

The source material was blood. All receptors derive from a girl under 10 years old in good health.

This chain connects TRBV6-5 to TRBJ2-1; possible D gene TRBD1, 5 bases. Germline V gene data show CDR1 as MNHEY and CDR2 as SVGAGI. The CDR3 runs 17 residues. Between the trimmed V and J ends, which lost 6 bases and 7 bases, there was a span of 25 bases. DNA for the CDR3: TGTGCCAGCAGCTCAATTCATGGGGCCCCAACCAATAATGAGCAGTTCTTC. As protein: CASSSIHGAPTNNEQFF.

This clonotype was detected a few times. The rearrangement links TRBV7-2 to TRBJ2-2, with a tentative D call TRBD2 (6 bases). V was clipped by 1 base and J by 1 base, with 10 bases between them. The CDR3 covers 16 residues. Germline lookup yields CDR1 SGHTA and CDR2 FQGNSA. CDR3 nucleotides: TGTGCCAGCAGCTTAGGTGGTAGCGGGAACACCGGGGAGCTGTTTTTT. Encoded protein: CASSLGGSGNTGELFF.

The chain links TRBV27 to TRBJ2-5; 15 positions agree with TRBD2. This CDR3 has 18 residues. Germline assignment: CDR1 MNHEY and CDR2 SMNVEV (reference sequence). With V trimmed by 6 bases and J by 4 bases, 12 bases remained unmatched. This chain's CDR3 is CASRRRTSGGAWGETQYF. In DNA, the CDR3 is TGTGCCAGCAGACGCCGGACTAGCGGGGGGGCCTGGGGAGAGACCCAGTACTTC.

The chain is built from TRBV20-1 and TRBJ2-5; tentatively, D is TRBD2 (7 bases). The CDR3 consists of 12 residues. CDR1 and CDR2 (germline): DFQATT, SNEGSKA (reference sequence). As DNA, the CDR3 is TGCAGCCAACGAAGGGGGGGTGAGACCCAGTACTTC. Residues: CSQRRGGETQYF.

The V and J genes are TRBV28 and TRBJ2-5; 7 nucleotides match TRBD1. The germline gives CDR1 MDHEN, CDR2 SYDVKM. This CDR3 is built from 11 residues. The V and J ends lost 11 bases and 5 bases, in that order; junction bases with no gene match: 5. The DNA for the CDR3 is TGTGCCGCCCGAGGGGGCGAGACCCAGTACTTC. Its translation is CAARGGETQYF.

The chain couples TRBV20-1 to TRBJ1-3; tentative D call: TRBD1 (5 bases). V was shortened by 3 bases and J by 3 bases, with 9 bases between the two germline ends. The V gene's germline CDR1 is DFQATT and CDR2 SNEGSKA (reference sequence). This CDR3 has 13 residues. The CDR3 loop is CSASKTVGNTIYF. CDR3 bases: TGCAGTGCTAGCAAGACAGTTGGAAACACCATATATTTT.

This clonotype was observed a few times. The chain recombines TRBV11-2 with TRBJ2-7; 11 bases align to TRBD2. V gave up 2 bases and J gave up 4 bases; unmatched junction bases: 13. The CDR3 consists of 18 residues. Germline V CDR1 and CDR2: SGHAT, FQNNGV. CDR3 nucleotide sequence: TGTGCCAGCAGCTTATTAGGGGAACTAGCGGGAGTAGTTTACGAGCAGTACTTC. Translated: CASSLLGELAGVVYEQYF.

This clonotype has just a few counts. The CDR3 sequence: CASSQEDRDGNSYEQYF. As DNA, the CDR3 is TGCGCCAGCAGCCAAGAGGACCGGGACGGAAACTCCTACGAGCAGTACTTC. The chain employs TRBV4-3 and TRBJ2-7; D possibly uses TRBD1 or TRBD2 (5 bases each). The V end was cut by 0 bases, the J end by 0 bases, with 15 bases between. Germline lookup yields CDR1 LGHNA and CDR2 YSLEER. The CDR3 sequence is 17 residues long.

CDR3 residues: CASSHLGSNPYNEQFF. CDR3 sequence (DNA): TGTGCCAGCAGCCACTTAGGGTCGAACCCCTACAATGAGCAGTTCTTC. This chain uses TRBV14 with TRBJ2-1; D is unclear. Trimming left V 3 bases short and J 2 bases short, with 14 bases between. Germline V lookup: CDR1 SGHDN, CDR2 FVKESK. The length of the CDR3 is 16 residues.

The chain combines TRBV5-1 with TRBJ2-5; D call uncertain. There are 15 residues in the CDR3. The V end was cut by 0 bases, the J end by 1 base, with 10 bases between. The germline V gene encodes CDR1 SGHRS and CDR2 YFSETQ. The CDR3: CASSLGEAGQETQYF. CDR3 DNA: TGCGCCAGCAGCTTGGGTGAGGCTGGCCAAGAGACCCAGTACTTC.

J is TRBJ2-1 and V is TRBV12-3 or TRBV12-4; 9 nucleotides agree with TRBD2. With 5 bases clipped from V and 10 bases from J, the junction kept 9 bases outside the gene matches. The CDR3 runs 14 residues. For the CDR3, the DNA is TGTGCCAGCAGTAAAGCGGGAGGCCCTGCGGAGCAGTTCTTC. It is translated as CASSKAGGPAEQFF.

The chain employs TRBV18 and TRBJ2-3; 13 bases fit TRBD2. The CDR3 totals 15 residues. From germline, CDR1 is KGHSH and CDR2 LQKENI. The J segment lost 4 bases and the V segment lost 3 bases, leaving 1 base of the junction unmatched. The CDR3 bases are TGTGCCAGCTCACCGGGACTAGCGGGGTCAGATACGCAGTATTTT. This gives the protein CASSPGLAGSDTQYF.

This clonotype has just a few counts. The rearrangement joins TRBV6-1 to TRBJ1-1; no definite D call. The CDR3 is 14 residues long. V was trimmed by 1 base and J by 5 bases, leaving 11 bases between them. The V gene's germline CDR1 is MNHNS and CDR2 SASEGT. Here the CDR3 DNA reads TGTGCCAGCAGTGAAGTGGTTGGTGAAACTGAAGCTTTCTTT. Protein: CASSEVVGETEAFF.

This clonotype was observed a single time. The chain is built from TRBV7-9 and TRBJ2-5; D gene uncertain. The better agreement between TRBJ2-1 and the DNA end casts doubt on the J call. Per germline, CDR1 SEHNR and CDR2 FQNEAQ (reference sequence). The CDR3 runs 12 residues. The CDR3 region has the DNA TGTGCCAGCAGCTTAGCTCCGGTTCAGCAGTTCTTC. Protein product: CASSLAPVQQFF.

The chain couples TRBV7-8 to TRBJ1-2, with D possibly matching TRBD1 (6 bases). CDR3 length: 13 amino acids. Per the germline V gene, CDR1 is SGHVS and CDR2 is FQNEAQ. Trimming pared 4 bases from V and 6 bases from J, leaving 12 bases between. The CDR3 is CASSSGVSNGYTF. In nucleotides, the CDR3 is TGTGCCAGCAGCTCAGGGGTCTCGAATGGCTACACCTTC.

There are a few counts of this clonotype. This chain links TRBV2 with TRBJ2-1; D uncertain. The closer fit of TRBJ2-7 to the DNA end suggests the J call may be wrong. Per germline, CDR1 SNHLY and CDR2 FYNNEI. There are 11 residues in the CDR3. CDR3 amino acids: CASSAVREQYF. The CDR3 DNA follows: TGTGCCAGCAGTGCTGTCCGGGAGCAGTACTTC.

There are a few counts of this clonotype. V gene TRBV6-5 combines with J gene TRBJ2-3; 10 bases are a match to TRBD2. The CDR3 is made up of 14 amino acids. Per germline, CDR1 MNHEY and CDR2 SVGAGI. Unmatched junction bases numbered 10, after V lost 2 bases and J lost 14 bases. For the CDR3, the DNA is TGTGCCAGCAGTTACGGTACAGCGGGAGGGCCTAGGTATTTT. It translates to CASSYGTAGGPRYF.

In this sample, this clonotype turned up a few times. The chain has TRBV12-3 or TRBV12-4 and TRBJ1-3; unclear D gene. This CDR3 comprises 14 residues. Trimming took 5 bases from V and 0 from J, leaving 8 bases between them. The CDR3 sequence: CASSGSSSGNTIYF. Here the CDR3 DNA reads TGTGCCAGCAGTGGTAGTAGCTCTGGAAACACCATATATTTT.

This clonotype has just a few counts. The CDR3 loop reads CAIAGNRYNEQFF. DNA of the CDR3: TGTGCCATAGCGGGGAATCGTTACAATGAGCAGTTCTTC. The V and J genes are TRBV7-2 and TRBJ2-1; 8 positions match TRBD2. The CDR3 runs 13 residues. J was trimmed by 4 bases and V by 10 bases; bases with no gene match: 6. CDR1 is SGHTA and CDR2 is FQGNSA in the germline V gene.